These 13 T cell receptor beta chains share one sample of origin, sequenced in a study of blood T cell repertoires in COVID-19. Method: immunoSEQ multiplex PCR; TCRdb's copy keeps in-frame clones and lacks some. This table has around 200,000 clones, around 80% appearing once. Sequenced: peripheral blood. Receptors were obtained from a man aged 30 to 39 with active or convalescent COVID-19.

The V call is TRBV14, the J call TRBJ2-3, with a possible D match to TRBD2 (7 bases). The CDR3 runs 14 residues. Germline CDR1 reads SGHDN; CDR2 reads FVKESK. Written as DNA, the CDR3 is TGTGCGACCCAGGCGGGCGGGGGCGGTGATACGCAGTATTTT. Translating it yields CATQAGGGGDTQYF.

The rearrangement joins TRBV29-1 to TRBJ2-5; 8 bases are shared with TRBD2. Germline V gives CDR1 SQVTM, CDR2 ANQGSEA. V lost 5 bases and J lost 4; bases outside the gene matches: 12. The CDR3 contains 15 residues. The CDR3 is CSVMDKREWGETQYF. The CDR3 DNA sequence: TGCAGCGTTATGGACAAGCGGGAGTGGGGAGAGACCCAGTACTTC.

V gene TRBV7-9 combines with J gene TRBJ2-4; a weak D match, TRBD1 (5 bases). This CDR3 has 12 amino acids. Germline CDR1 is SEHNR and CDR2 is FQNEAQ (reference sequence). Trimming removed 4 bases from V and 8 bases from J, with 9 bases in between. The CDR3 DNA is TGTGCCAGCAGCTCGGAAGGGGACATTCAGTACTTC. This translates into CASSSEGDIQYF.

CDR3 nucleotides: TGTGCCAGCAGCCCCAGACAGGGGGCTCGAAACACCATATATTTT. Protein sequence: CASSPRQGARNTIYF. This chain links TRBV5-5 with TRBJ1-3, with 10 bases aligning to TRBD1. Germline CDR1 is SGHKS and CDR2 is YYEKEE (reference sequence). The CDR3 spans 15 residues. J lost 5 bases, V lost 4 bases, and 6 bases had no gene match.

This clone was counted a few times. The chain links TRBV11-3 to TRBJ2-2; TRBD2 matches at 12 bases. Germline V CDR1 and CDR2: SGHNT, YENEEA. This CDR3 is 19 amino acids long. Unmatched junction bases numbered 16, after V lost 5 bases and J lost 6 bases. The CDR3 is CASSEWETSGSKEAGELFF. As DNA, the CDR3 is TGTGCCAGCAGCGAATGGGAGACTAGCGGGAGCAAGGAGGCCGGGGAGCTGTTTTTT. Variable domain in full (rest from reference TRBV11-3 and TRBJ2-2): EAGVVQSPRYKIIEKKQPVAFWCNPISGHNTLYWYLQNLGQGPELLIRYENEEAVDDSQLPKDRFSAERLKGVDSTLKIQPAELGDSAVYLCASSEWETSGSKEAGELFFGEGSRLTVL.

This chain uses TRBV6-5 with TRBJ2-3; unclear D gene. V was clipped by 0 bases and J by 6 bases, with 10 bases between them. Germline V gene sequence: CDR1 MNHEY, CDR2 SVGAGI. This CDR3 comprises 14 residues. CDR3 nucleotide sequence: TGTGCCAGCAGTTACTCTGGCCCCCTGGATACGCAGTATTTT. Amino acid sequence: CASSYSGPLDTQYF.

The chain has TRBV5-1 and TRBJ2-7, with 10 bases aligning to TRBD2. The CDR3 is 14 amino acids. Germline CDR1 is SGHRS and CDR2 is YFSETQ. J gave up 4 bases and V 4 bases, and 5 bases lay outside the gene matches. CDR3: CASSPSGSGYEQYF. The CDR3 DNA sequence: TGCGCCAGCAGCCCTAGCGGGAGTGGGTACGAGCAGTACTTC.

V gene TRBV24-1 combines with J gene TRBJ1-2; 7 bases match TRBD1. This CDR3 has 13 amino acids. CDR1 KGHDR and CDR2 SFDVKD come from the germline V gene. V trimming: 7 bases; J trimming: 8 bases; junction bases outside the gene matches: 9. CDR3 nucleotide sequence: TGTGCCACCAGCGGAGACAGGGATCGGGGCTACACCTTC. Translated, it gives CATSGDRDRGYTF.

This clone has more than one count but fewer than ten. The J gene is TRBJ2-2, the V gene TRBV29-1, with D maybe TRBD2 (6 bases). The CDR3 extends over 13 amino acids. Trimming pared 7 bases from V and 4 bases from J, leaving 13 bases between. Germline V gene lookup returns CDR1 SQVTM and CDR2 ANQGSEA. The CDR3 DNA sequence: TGCAGCGGGTCTAGCGTAGGCACCGGGGAGCTGTTTTTT. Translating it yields CSGSSVGTGELFF.

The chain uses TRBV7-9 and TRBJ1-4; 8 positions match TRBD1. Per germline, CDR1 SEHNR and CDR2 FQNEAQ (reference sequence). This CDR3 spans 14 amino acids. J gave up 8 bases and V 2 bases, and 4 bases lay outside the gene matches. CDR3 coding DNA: TGTGCCAGCAGCTTAAGGACAGGGAACGAAAAACTGTTTTTT. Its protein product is CASSLRTGNEKLFF.

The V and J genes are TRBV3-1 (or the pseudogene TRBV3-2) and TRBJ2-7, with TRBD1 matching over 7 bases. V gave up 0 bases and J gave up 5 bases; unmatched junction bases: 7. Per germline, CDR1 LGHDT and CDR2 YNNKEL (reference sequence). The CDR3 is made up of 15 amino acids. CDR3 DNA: TGTGCCAGCAGCCAAGATCCCAACAGGGGCCACGAGCAGTACGTC. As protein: CASSQDPNRGHEQYV.

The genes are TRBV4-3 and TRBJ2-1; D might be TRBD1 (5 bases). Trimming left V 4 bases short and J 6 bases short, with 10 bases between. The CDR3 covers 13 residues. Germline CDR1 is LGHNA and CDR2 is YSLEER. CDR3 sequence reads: CASSPARVNEQFF. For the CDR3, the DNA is TGCGCCAGCAGCCCGGCCAGGGTCAATGAGCAGTTCTTC.

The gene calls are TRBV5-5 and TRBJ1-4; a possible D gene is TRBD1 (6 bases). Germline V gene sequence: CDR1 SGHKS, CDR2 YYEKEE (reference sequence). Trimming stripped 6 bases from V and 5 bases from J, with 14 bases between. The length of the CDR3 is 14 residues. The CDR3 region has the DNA TGTGCCAGCAATGGGGGCAGAGGGAATGAAAAACTGTTTTTT. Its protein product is CASNGGRGNEKLFF.